What follows are 30 T cell receptor beta chains derived from one specimen sequenced in a study of T cells in Graves' hyperthyroidism and ophthalmopathy. The CDR3 regions of TCR beta were amplified from RNA transcripts. First-round RT-PCR of the TCR CDR3 relied on the HTBI primer set. From the multiplex PCR reads, TCRdb called clonotypes with MiXCR, one entry per CDR3 protein. This sample has 450,000 to 700,000 distinct CDR3 sequences; 46% occur once, and the top ten carry around 17%. Input material: peripheral blood or thyroid tissue (not recorded which). The receptors shown here come from an adult woman with Graves' disease, either hyperthyroidism or ophthalmopathy (not recorded which).

The J gene is TRBJ1-1, the V gene TRBV19; D may be TRBD1 (5 bases). The CDR3 sequence is 12 residues long. V dropped 10 bases and J dropped 4 bases, with 13 bases sitting between them. Germline loops: CDR1 LNHDA, CDR2 SQIVND (reference sequence). The CDR3 protein is CATGTGSTEAFF. For the CDR3, the DNA is TGTGCCACCGGAACAGGAAGCACTGAAGCTTTCTTT.

This clonotype was observed many times. This chain connects TRBV20-1 to TRBJ2-7; D is possibly TRBD2 (5 bases). From germline, CDR1 is DFQATT and CDR2 SNEGSKA (reference sequence). V shed 0 bases and J shed 0 bases, with 15 bases lying between them. The CDR3 runs 16 residues. CDR3 loop: CSARDRDRGSSYEQYF. CDR3 coding DNA: TGCAGTGCTAGAGATCGGGATCGTGGGAGCTCCTACGAGCAGTACTTC.

The rearrangement links TRBV10-3 to TRBJ1-5; TRBD1 is a possible D gene (5 bases). Per germline, CDR1 ENHRY and CDR2 SYGVKD. The V and J ends lost 1 base and 3 bases respectively, with 7 bases between them. The CDR3 covers 14 residues. This CDR3 is CAISEWGSNQPQHF. The CDR3 DNA sequence: TGTGCCATCAGTGAGTGGGGGTCCAATCAGCCCCAGCATTTT.

This clonotype was seen at least ten times. The chain uses TRBV7-6 and TRBJ1-2; D is uncertain. V gave up 5 bases and J gave up 6 bases, with 16 bases separating them. Germline V gives CDR1 SGHVS, CDR2 FNYEAQ. This CDR3 is 14 amino acids long. In DNA, the CDR3 is TGTGCCAGCAGCCCCCGGCAGGCACTTAATGGCTACACCTTC. Translated: CASSPRQALNGYTF.

This clonotype came up many times. The CDR3 here is CASSQVDRYEQYF. DNA of the CDR3: TGCGCCAGCAGCCAAGTAGACAGATACGAGCAGTACTTC. V gene TRBV4-1 combines with J gene TRBJ2-7; TRBD1 might be the D (5 bases). Trimming cost V 1 base and J 4 bases, with 8 bases left between them. Per the germline V gene, CDR1 is MGHRA and CDR2 is YSYEKL. The CDR3 runs 13 residues.

The chain has TRBV24-1 and TRBJ2-5; no reliable D call. Germline V gene data show CDR1 as KGHDR and CDR2 as SFDVKD. The CDR3 is made up of 15 amino acids. Trimming stripped 5 bases from V and 1 base from J, with 13 bases between. CDR3 sequence: CATSAGPTPQETQYF. The CDR3 DNA reads TGTGCCACCAGTGCTGGTCCCACCCCCCAAGAGACCCAGTACTTC.

The chain couples TRBV7-9 to TRBJ1-1, with a possible D match to TRBD1 (5 bases). The V end lost 5 bases, the J end lost 5 bases, and 15 bases lay between the germline ends. CDR1 and CDR2 (germline): SEHNR, FQNEAQ (reference sequence). This CDR3 has 14 amino acids. The CDR3 loop reads CASSLQGGRTEAFF. In DNA, the CDR3 is TGTGCCAGCAGCCTCCAGGGTGGACGGACTGAAGCTTTCTTT.

CDR3 nucleotide sequence: TGTGCCAGCAGCTCTGTTATGGGGGAAGAGACCCAGTACTTC. Translation gives CASSSVMGEETQYF. The rearrangement joins TRBV7-2 to TRBJ2-5; tentatively, D is TRBD1 or TRBD2 (5 bases each). Germline V gene data show CDR1 as SGHTA and CDR2 as FQGNSA. Trimming stripped 4 bases from V and 3 bases from J, with 12 bases between. The CDR3 is 14 residues long. The variable domain in full, with the rest retrieved from reference TRBV7-2 and TRBJ2-5, is GAGVSQSPSNKVTEKGKDVELRCDPISGHTALYWYRQSLGQGLEFLIYFQGNSAPDKSGLPSDRFSAERTGGSVSTLTIQRTQQEDSAVYLCASSSVMGEETQYFGPGTRLLVL.

As concerns this clonotype: A junction end diverges from the germline sequence, so it may reflect a read error. The rearrangement links TRBV7-9 to TRBJ2-5; no reliable D call. In germline, CDR1 is SEHNR, CDR2 FQNEAQ (reference sequence). CDR3 size: 16 residues. CDR3 DNA sequence: TGCGCCAGCAGCGCAAAACTCCCATTGGGGAATCAGCCCCAGTACTTC. Residues: CASSAKLPLGNQPQYF.

This clonotype was counted at least ten times. The rearrangement links TRBV14 to TRBJ2-7; the D is unclear. The germline gives CDR1 SGHDN, CDR2 FVKESK. Trimming stripped 3 bases from V and 2 bases from J, with 2 bases between. The CDR3 contains 11 residues. Written as DNA, the CDR3 is TGTGCCAGCAGCCATACCTACGAGCAGTACTTC. Translation: CASSHTYEQYF.

The CDR3 region has the DNA TGTGCCAGCAGCTTAGAGGCTCTATCCGGCTACACCTTC. Encoded protein: CASSLEALSGYTF. J is TRBJ1-2 and V is TRBV7-9; no clear D. This CDR3 is built from 13 residues. V lost 1 base to trimming and J lost 8 bases, with 11 bases between them. Germline V gene sequence: CDR1 SEHNR, CDR2 FQNEAQ (reference sequence).

In its sample, this clonotype was seen a few times. The rearrangement joins TRBV30 to TRBJ1-1; D is perhaps TRBD1 (5 bases). The V and J ends lost 2 bases and 1 base respectively, with 8 bases between them. Germline V gene lookup returns CDR1 GTSNPN and CDR2 SVGIG (reference sequence). The CDR3 runs to 13 residues. In DNA form, the CDR3 reads TGTGCCTGGAGTACTGGACAGAACACTGAAGCTTTCTTT. It translates to CAWSTGQNTEAFF.

This clonotype was observed a few times. This chain joins TRBV7-9 and TRBJ1-1; a weak D match, TRBD1 (6 bases). Trimming stripped 3 bases from V and 5 bases from J, with 16 bases between. In germline, CDR1 is SEHNR, CDR2 FQNEAQ (reference sequence). CDR3 length: 15 amino acids. The DNA of the CDR3 is TGTGCCAGCAGCTTCAAAACAGGGTCGACTACTGAAGCTTTCTTT. Its protein product is CASSFKTGSTTEAFF.

The chain links TRBV19 to TRBJ2-5; D gene uncertain. This CDR3 is built from 12 residues. CDR1 and CDR2 (germline): LNHDA, SQIVND (reference sequence). V lost 9 bases to trimming and J lost 7 bases, with 15 bases between them. In DNA form, the CDR3 reads TGTGCCAGCAGCTTGGATTCGGGGACCCAGTACTTC. It is translated as CASSLDSGTQYF.

The chain uses TRBV10-3 and TRBJ1-5, with TRBD1 as a possible D gene (6 bases). CDR1 and CDR2 (germline): ENHRY, SYGVKD. The CDR3 consists of 13 residues. Trimming shortened V by 3 bases and J by 13 bases, and 16 bases separated the two germline ends. CDR3: CAISEGRGGSQHF. DNA of the CDR3: TGTGCCATCAGTGAAGGCAGGGGAGGTAGTCAGCATTTT.

This clonotype was counted many times. The rearrangement joins TRBV6-5 to TRBJ1-4; unclear D gene. The CDR3 contains 13 residues. V dropped 6 bases and J dropped 4 bases, with 9 bases sitting between them. The germline gives CDR1 MNHEY, CDR2 SVGAGI. The CDR3 coding sequence is TGTGCCAGCAGACCCTCTTTTAATGAAAAACTGTTTTTT. Protein: CASRPSFNEKLFF.

The genes are TRBV20-1 and TRBJ2-6, with D uncertain. CDR1 is DFQATT and CDR2 is SNEGSKA in the germline V gene (reference sequence). The CDR3 has 12 residues. The germline V and J ends were trimmed by 3 bases and 4 bases, with 4 bases remaining between them. Here the CDR3 reads CSARVGANVLTF. DNA for the CDR3: TGCAGTGCTAGGGTGGGGGCCAACGTCCTGACTTTC.

The sample holds many counts of this clonotype. This chain connects TRBV7-2 to TRBJ1-3; TRBD1 might be the D (6 bases). The germline V gene has CDR1 SGHTA and CDR2 FQGNSA. This CDR3 has 13 amino acids. The V end was cut by 6 bases, the J end by 3 bases, with 9 bases between. CDR3 sequence (DNA): TGTGCCAGCAGTTCGGACAGTGGAAACACCATATATTTT. As protein: CASSSDSGNTIYF.

The V gene is TRBV5-1, the J gene TRBJ1-2; maybe TRBD1 (5 bases). The V gene lost 2 bases and the J gene lost 7 bases, with 15 bases spanning the gap. Germline V gives CDR1 SGHRS, CDR2 YFSETQ. The CDR3 spans 14 residues. CDR3 in DNA: TGCGCCAGCAGCTTTAGGGACGGTGGAAGTGGCTACACCTTC. The encoded protein is CASSFRDGGSGYTF.

This clonotype has a count of ten or more. The J gene is TRBJ1-2, the V gene TRBV19; 7 bases align to TRBD1. The germline V gene has CDR1 LNHDA and CDR2 SQIVND (reference sequence). The CDR3 totals 13 residues. J gave up 4 bases and V 7 bases, and 6 bases lay outside the gene matches. Written as DNA, the CDR3 is TGTGCCAGTACCGACAGGGCCCCCTATGGCTACACCTTC. Its protein product is CASTDRAPYGYTF.

This chain connects TRBV28 to TRBJ2-2, with 8 positions matching TRBD1. Germline V gene lookup returns CDR1 MDHEN and CDR2 SYDVKM. The CDR3 runs 15 residues. With 1 base clipped from V and 6 bases from J, the junction kept 4 bases outside the gene matches. CDR3 in DNA: TGTGCCAGCAGTTTATACAGGGGGTTGGCCGGGGAGCTGTTTTTT. Translation gives CASSLYRGLAGELFF.

This chain links TRBV12-3 or TRBV12-4 with TRBJ2-5; D possibly uses TRBD1 or TRBD2 (5 bases each). Trimming removed 6 bases at V and 0 bases at J, with 23 bases between. This CDR3 region has 18 residues. The CDR3 region is CASRLSPGSGPYQETQYF. The CDR3 DNA reads TGTGCCAGCAGGCTCTCCCCAGGATCGGGGCCCTACCAAGAGACCCAGTACTTC.

This clonotype has more than one count but fewer than ten. The V gene is TRBV9, the J gene TRBJ2-5; D unresolved. CDR3 length: 14 residues. Germline CDR1 and CDR2: SGDLS and YYNGEE. V lost 2 bases and J lost 5, with 13 bases in between. For the CDR3, the DNA is TGTGCCAGCAGCGTCGGCGGCGGTTGGGAGACCCAGTACTTC. Translating it yields CASSVGGGWETQYF.

The V call is TRBV2, the J call TRBJ1-4, with D unresolved. The V end was cut by 9 bases, the J end by 5 bases, with 25 bases between. This CDR3 is 17 amino acids long. CDR1 and CDR2 from the germline V gene are SNHLY and FYNNEI. CDR3 in amino acids: CASSLTSGEGQNEKLFF. CDR3 sequence (DNA): TGTGCCAGTAGCCTGACTAGCGGGGAGGGCCAGAATGAAAAACTGTTTTTT.

Points on this clonotype: An end of the junction differs from the germline gene, which may be a read error. The chain employs TRBV10-3 and TRBJ1-2, with D perhaps matching TRBD1 (5 bases). This CDR3 comprises 13 residues. Germline V gives CDR1 ENHRY, CDR2 SYGVKD. CDR3 region: CAISESGDDGCTF. DNA for the CDR3: TGTGCCATCAGTGAGTCCGGGGACGATGGCTGCACCTTC.

This chain links TRBV6-5 with TRBJ2-2; D assignment may be TRBD1 or TRBD2 (6 bases each). The V end was cut by 4 bases, the J end by 7 bases, with 13 bases between. This CDR3 contains 14 residues. Germline loops: CDR1 MNHEY, CDR2 SVGAGI. CDR3 sequence (DNA): TGTGCCAGCAGTTCGATACAGGGACTCGGGGAGCTGTTTTTT. Amino acid sequence: CASSSIQGLGELFF.

This clonotype has a single count. This chain connects TRBV24-1 to TRBJ2-7; TRBD2 might be the D (5 bases). Deletions cut 9 bases from V and 4 bases from J, with 15 bases between. This CDR3 spans 13 amino acids. Germline CDR1 and CDR2: KGHDR and SFDVKD. The CDR3 region is CATAITRAYEQYF. CDR3 DNA sequence: TGTGCCACCGCCATAACGAGGGCTTACGAGCAGTACTTC.

The rearrangement uses TRBV5-1 and TRBJ1-5; the D is unclear. The CDR3 runs 14 residues. Germline CDR1 reads SGHRS; CDR2 reads YFSETQ. The V end lost 4 bases, the J end lost 3 bases, and 11 bases lay between the germline ends. The CDR3 DNA reads TGCGCCAGCAGCACCCGTCCCGACAATCAGCCCCAGCATTTT. Its protein product is CASSTRPDNQPQHF.

This clonotype was observed many times. The rearrangement links TRBV7-9 to TRBJ2-5; D is undetermined. The length of the CDR3 is 14 residues. The germline gives CDR1 SEHNR, CDR2 FQNEAQ (reference sequence). V was pared by 2 bases and J by 5 bases, with 12 bases between. The CDR3 DNA reads as TGTGCCAGCAGCTTACCGGGCGAAGGGGAGACCCAGTACTTC. As protein: CASSLPGEGETQYF.

This clonotype has ten or more counts. The V and J genes are TRBV7-2 and TRBJ2-2, with 7 bases matching TRBD1. V was pared by 5 bases and J by 2 bases, with 11 bases of the junction left unmatched. This CDR3 region has 17 residues. Germline CDR1 reads SGHTA; CDR2 reads FQGNSA. The CDR3 is CASSPWSGTVNTGELFF. CDR3 coding DNA: TGTGCCAGCAGCCCTTGGTCGGGGACAGTAAACACCGGGGAGCTGTTTTTT.